One sample yielded the 29 T cell receptor beta chains listed below, sequenced in a study of blood T cell repertoires in COVID-19. Measured with immunoSEQ multiplex PCR; TCRdb has only the in-frame clones, and not every one. Here the sample spans fewer than 250,000 clones, over 75% being singletons. Sequenced material: peripheral blood. These receptors were taken from a woman in her fifties or sixties with acute or convalescent COVID-19.

The chain uses TRBV7-2 and TRBJ2-2; possibly TRBD2 for D (5 bases). There are 15 residues in the CDR3. Per the germline V gene, CDR1 is SGHTA and CDR2 is FQGNSA. Trimming took 5 bases from V and 7 from J, leaving 17 bases between them. For the CDR3, the DNA is TGTGCCAGCAGCGGATATGGCGCGGGCAACGGGGAGCTGTTTTTT. It yields the protein CASSGYGAGNGELFF.

This chain joins TRBV12-3 or TRBV12-4 and TRBJ1-2; D gene ambiguous. This CDR3 spans 12 amino acids. V was shortened by 6 bases and J by 6 bases, with 11 bases between the two germline ends. CDR3 bases: TGTGCCAGCAGGGGCCCCGCCCATGGCTACACCTTC. Translating it yields CASRGPAHGYTF.

The chain links TRBV11-3 to TRBJ2-3; maybe TRBD2 (6 bases). Germline V lookup: CDR1 SGHNT, CDR2 YENEEA. CDR3 size: 15 residues. V was cut by 5 bases and J by 6 bases, with 18 bases left in between. CDR3 coding DNA: TGTGCCAGCAGCCCCCAAACGGGGAGGTTCGATACGCAGTATTTT. This codes for CASSPQTGRFDTQYF.

The chain links TRBV2 to TRBJ1-1, with D possibly being TRBD1 (6 bases). Germline V gene sequence: CDR1 SNHLY, CDR2 FYNNEI. The V end lost 2 bases, the J end lost 5 bases, and 12 bases lay between the germline ends. The CDR3 is 14 amino acids. The CDR3 sequence: CASSELQGRTEAFF. Written as DNA, the CDR3 is TGTGCCAGCAGTGAACTGCAGGGGAGAACTGAAGCTTTCTTT.

V and J are TRBV7-9 and TRBJ1-4; D possibly corresponds to TRBD1 (5 bases). The V end was cut by 7 bases, the J end by 8 bases, with 17 bases between. Germline CDR1 reads SEHNR; CDR2 reads FQNEAQ (reference sequence). The CDR3 totals 14 residues. CDR3 residues: CASTRPGSEEKLFF. CDR3 in DNA: TGTGCCAGCACCCGACCAGGGTCTGAGGAAAAACTGTTTTTT.

This clone was counted a few times. This rearrangement joins TRBV28 to TRBJ2-1; 9 positions agree with TRBD2. CDR1 MDHEN and CDR2 SYDVKM come from the germline V gene. The V and J ends lost 6 bases and 7 bases, in that order; junction bases with no gene match: 13. The CDR3 spans 16 residues. In DNA form, the CDR3 reads TGTGCCAGCAGCTCTGGCGGCGGGAGGGCCTTGAATGAGCAGTTCTTC. This codes for CASSSGGGRALNEQFF.

The chain uses TRBV7-2 and TRBJ2-7, with TRBD1 matching over 7 bases. V gave up 2 bases and J gave up 0 bases; unmatched junction bases: 7. This CDR3 spans 16 amino acids. Germline CDR1 is SGHTA and CDR2 is FQGNSA. The CDR3 DNA reads TGTGCCAGCAGCTTAATTTTAGGGGGCGGCTCCTACGAGCAGTACTTC. It yields the protein CASSLILGGGSYEQYF.

The J gene is TRBJ2-7, the V gene TRBV28; TRBD2 might be the D (5 bases). V was trimmed by 7 bases and J by 0 bases, leaving 7 bases between them. CDR1 MDHEN and CDR2 SYDVKM come from the germline V gene. The length of the CDR3 is 12 residues. The CDR3 nucleotides are TGTGCCAGCATAGGGAGCTCCTACGAGCAGTACTTC. Translated, it gives CASIGSSYEQYF.

The rearrangement links TRBV12-3 or TRBV12-4 to TRBJ2-7, with D possibly TRBD2 on 5 matching bases. This CDR3 has 12 amino acids. Trimming pared 6 bases from V and 0 bases from J, leaving 6 bases between. The CDR3 sequence: CASSGNSYEQYF. The CDR3 coding sequence is TGTGCCAGCAGCGGGAACTCCTACGAGCAGTACTTC.

The chain uses TRBV18 and TRBJ1-1, with D perhaps TRBD1 (5 bases). This CDR3 has 16 amino acids. V was pared by 3 bases and J by 3 bases, with 17 bases between. Germline lookup yields CDR1 KGHSH and CDR2 LQKENI. DNA for the CDR3: TGTGCCAGCTCACCGGGGCAGGGCCGGGGGGACACTGAAGCTTTCTTT. Translating it yields CASSPGQGRGDTEAFF.

On this clone: The junction departs from germline at one end; a sequencing error may be responsible. The V gene is TRBV18, the J gene TRBJ1-4; D unclear. The germline V gene encodes CDR1 KGHSH and CDR2 LQKENI. The CDR3 loop spans 14 amino acids. CDR3 residues: CASSPQRGNEKLFF. The CDR3 bases are TGTGCCAGCTCTCCACAGCGAGGTAATGAAAAACTGTTTTTT.

The CDR3 DNA follows: TGTGCCAGCAGTGAATATGGGCTAGCGGGAGGCCGCACAGATACGCAGTATTTT. It specifies CASSEYGLAGGRTDTQYF. The genes are TRBV25-1 and TRBJ2-3, with 11 bases that match TRBD2. The CDR3 totals 18 residues. CDR1 is MGHDK and CDR2 is SYGVNS in the germline V gene. V gave up 0 bases and J gave up 1 base; unmatched junction bases: 6. The full variable domain, completed using reference TRBV25-1 and TRBJ2-3, is EADIYQTPRYLVIGTGKKITLECSQTMGHDKMYWYQQDPGMELHLIHYSYGVNSTEKGDLSSESTVSRIRTEHFPLTLESARPSHTSQYLCASSEYGLAGGRTDTQYFGPGTRLTVL.

This clone was seen a single time. V and J are TRBV7-8 and TRBJ1-4; D is ambiguous. The CDR3 covers 15 residues. Trimming left V 2 bases short and J 5 bases short, with 12 bases between. CDR1 and CDR2 (germline): SGHVS, FQNEAQ. The CDR3 DNA reads TGTGCCAGCAGCTTAACGGCAGTAGCGAATGAAAAACTGTTTTTT. Protein sequence: CASSLTAVANEKLFF.

V is TRBV24-1 and J is TRBJ2-7; 12 positions agree with TRBD2. The germline gives CDR1 KGHDR, CDR2 SFDVKD. V lost 4 bases and J lost 7; bases outside the gene matches: 10. The CDR3 is 16 amino acids. CDR3 sequence: CATSDPGTSGRQEQYF. The DNA of the CDR3 is TGTGCCACCAGTGACCCTGGGACTAGCGGGCGTCAGGAGCAGTACTTC.

The chain links TRBV6-1 to TRBJ2-7; perhaps TRBD2 as D (6 bases). This CDR3 spans 15 amino acids. V lost 3 bases and J 4 bases, leaving 16 bases between the germline ends. Germline V gene lookup returns CDR1 MNHNS and CDR2 SASEGT. The CDR3 here is CASSDPRDFQYEQYF. The CDR3 region has the DNA TGTGCCAGCAGTGACCCGAGGGACTTTCAATACGAGCAGTACTTC.

J is TRBJ1-2 and V is TRBV28, with 8 bases lining up with TRBD1. CDR1 is MDHEN and CDR2 is SYDVKM in the germline V gene. Trimming cost V 6 bases and J 8 bases; bases outside gene matches: 11. The CDR3 totals 14 residues. In DNA, the CDR3 is TGTGCCAGCAGCATTCAGGGGGCCCTCGGAGGCTACACCTTC. It specifies CASSIQGALGGYTF.

The chain is built from TRBV10-3 and TRBJ2-1; 9 nucleotides match TRBD1. Germline V lookup: CDR1 ENHRY, CDR2 SYGVKD. Trimming took 7 bases from V and 5 from J; bases not matched to a gene: 3. This CDR3 is built from 13 residues. The CDR3 DNA sequence: TGTGCCATCAAAGGGACAGGGAACAATGAGCAGTTCTTC. Translation gives CAIKGTGNNEQFF.

The rearrangement uses TRBV27 and TRBJ1-1, with TRBD1 matching 10 bases. Germline CDR1 reads MNHEY; CDR2 reads SMNVEV (reference sequence). The V gene end was trimmed by 5 bases and the J gene end by 3 bases; junction bases not matched to a gene: 12. The CDR3 is made up of 17 amino acids. The CDR3 loop reads CASSRTDRGGTYTEAFF. The DNA of the CDR3 is TGTGCCAGCAGTCGAACGGACAGGGGGGGAACTTACACTGAAGCTTTCTTT.

V is TRBV2 and J is TRBJ1-3; the D is unclear. Between the trimmed V and J ends, which lost 3 bases and 1 base, there was a span of 13 bases. The CDR3 runs 16 residues. Germline V lookup: CDR1 SNHLY, CDR2 FYNNEI. The CDR3 reads CASSDFVTSSGNTIYF. CDR3 nucleotide sequence: TGTGCCAGCAGTGATTTTGTAACTTCGTCTGGAAACACCATATATTTT.

The chain employs TRBV18 and TRBJ1-1, with 7 bases matching TRBD1. The CDR3 length is 16 residues. V trimming: 4 bases; J trimming: 0 bases; junction bases outside the gene matches: 8. CDR1 and CDR2 (germline): KGHSH, LQKENI. CDR3 DNA: TGTGCCAGCTCACAGGGGACAGTAAAAATGAACACTGAAGCTTTCTTT. This codes for CASSQGTVKMNTEAFF.

The chain joins TRBV19 to TRBJ2-1, with a possible D match to TRBD1 (6 bases). Between the trimmed V and J ends, which lost 5 bases and 1 base, there was a span of 15 bases. This CDR3 comprises 16 residues. The germline CDR1 and CDR2 sequences are LNHDA and SQIVND (reference sequence). CDR3 in amino acids: CASSASQGRSYNEQFF. In DNA form, the CDR3 reads TGTGCCAGTAGTGCCTCACAGGGAAGGTCCTACAATGAGCAGTTCTTC.

The chain joins TRBV14 to TRBJ1-4; D remains unclear. The CDR3 contains 17 residues. The V gene's germline CDR1 is SGHDN and CDR2 FVKESK. Trimming took 1 base from V and 0 from J, leaving 12 bases between them. CDR3 residues: CASSQGGQLPTNEKLFF. CDR3 in DNA: TGTGCCAGCAGCCAAGGAGGGCAGTTGCCAACTAATGAAAAACTGTTTTTT.

V usage is TRBV4-1 and J usage is TRBJ1-2; 7 nucleotides agree with TRBD1. Germline V gene sequence: CDR1 MGHRA, CDR2 YSYEKL. Trimming removed 4 bases from V and 8 bases from J; junction bases left unmatched: 4. The CDR3 is made up of 12 amino acids. This chain's CDR3 is CASSREGGGYTF. For the CDR3, the DNA is TGCGCCAGCAGCCGGGAAGGGGGCGGCTACACCTTC.

The chain has TRBV2 and TRBJ2-3; possibly TRBD2 for D (5 bases). The CDR3 extends over 11 amino acids. Trimming shortened V by 5 bases and J by 6 bases, and 6 bases separated the two germline ends. Per the germline V gene, CDR1 is SNHLY and CDR2 is FYNNEI. In nucleotides, the CDR3 is TGTGCCAGCAGTTTAGCGGATACGCAGTATTTT. This sequence encodes CASSLADTQYF.

The chain couples TRBV6-6 to TRBJ1-5; 8 bases fit TRBD1. V shed 2 bases, J shed 3 bases, and the junction held 6 bases outside the gene matches. The germline gives CDR1 MNHNY, CDR2 SVGAGI (reference sequence). The CDR3 has 16 residues. The CDR3 spells CASSYLDRGPNQPQHF. In nucleotides, the CDR3 is TGTGCCAGCAGTTACCTAGACAGGGGTCCCAATCAGCCCCAGCATTTT.

The J gene is TRBJ2-5, the V gene TRBV7-9, with 7 bases that match TRBD2. The CDR3 extends over 15 amino acids. After removal of 1 base from V and 2 bases from J, the junction contained 4 bases not matched to a gene. Germline V lookup: CDR1 SEHNR, CDR2 FQNEAQ (reference sequence). The CDR3 is CASSLGEGPQETQYF. CDR3 DNA: TGTGCCAGCAGCTTAGGGGAGGGACCGCAAGAGACCCAGTACTTC. Based on the CDR3 plus reference TRBV7-9 and TRBJ2-5, the full variable domain is DTGVSQNPRHKITKRGQNVTFRCDPISEHNRLYWYRQTLGQGPEFLTYFQNEAQLEKSRLLSDRFSAERPKGSFSTLEIQRTEQGDSAMYLCASSLGEGPQETQYFGPGTRLLVL.

The chain links TRBV27 to TRBJ1-5; 7 nucleotides agree with TRBD1. Germline V gene data show CDR1 as MNHEY and CDR2 as SMNVEV (reference sequence). The CDR3 sequence is 14 residues long. The J segment lost 7 bases and the V segment lost 5 bases, leaving 8 bases of the junction unmatched. Written as DNA, the CDR3 is TGTGCCAGCAGTCCGGGACAGATCGTCCAGCCCCAGCATTTT. It yields the protein CASSPGQIVQPQHF.

This chain uses TRBV7-8 with TRBJ2-2; 11 nucleotides line up with TRBD2. This CDR3 contains 18 residues. V lost 4 bases and J lost 4; bases outside the gene matches: 11. Germline CDR1 SGHVS, CDR2 FQNEAQ. The CDR3 DNA sequence: TGTGCCAGCAGCTACCAGTTTCAGCTAGCGGGGGGCACCGGGGAGCTGTTTTTT. Encoded protein: CASSYQFQLAGGTGELFF.

V usage is TRBV19 and J usage is TRBJ2-7, with 7 bases lining up with TRBD2. With 11 bases clipped from V and 3 bases from J, the junction kept 16 bases outside the gene matches. Germline CDR1 LNHDA, CDR2 SQIVND (reference sequence). CDR3 size: 15 residues. CDR3 residues: CASLTGEGGGYEQYF. The CDR3 bases are TGTGCCTCCCTCACCGGGGAGGGAGGAGGCTACGAGCAGTACTTC.